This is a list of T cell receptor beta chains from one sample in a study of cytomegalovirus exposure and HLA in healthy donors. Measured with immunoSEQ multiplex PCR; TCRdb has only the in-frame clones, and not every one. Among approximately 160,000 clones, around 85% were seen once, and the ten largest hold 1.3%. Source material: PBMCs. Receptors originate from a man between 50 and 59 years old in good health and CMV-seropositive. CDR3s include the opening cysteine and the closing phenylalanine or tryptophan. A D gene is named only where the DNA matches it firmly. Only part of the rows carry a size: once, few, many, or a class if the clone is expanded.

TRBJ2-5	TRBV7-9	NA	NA	TGTGCCAGCAGCCCCCTGCTAGGTGGGGAGACCCAGTACTTC	CASSPLLGGETQYF
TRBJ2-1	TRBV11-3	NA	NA	TGTGCCAGCAGCTTAGGAGGGGGGGTCGGCAGCTCCTACAATGAGCAGTTCTTC	CASSLGGGVGSSYNEQFF
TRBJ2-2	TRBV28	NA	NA	TGTGCCAGCAGTATACCAACTCCGGGTTCCAACACCGGGGAGCTGTTTTTT	CASSIPTPGSNTGELFF
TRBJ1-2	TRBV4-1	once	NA	TGCGCCAGCAGCCCCCGTTACGGGTCGAGGGGCTACACCTTC	CASSPRYGSRGYTF
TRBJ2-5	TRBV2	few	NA	TGTGCCACCCGGGGACAATCTCGGTCTGGGACCCAGTACTTC	CATRGQSRSGTQYF
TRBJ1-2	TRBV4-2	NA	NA	TGTGCCAGCAGCCCGGATCGGGGTAGGTCTAACTATGGCTACACCTTC	CASSPDRGRSNYGYTF
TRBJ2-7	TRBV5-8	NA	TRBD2	TGTGCCAGCAGCTGGGGGACTAGCGGGAGTTCCTACGAGCAGTACTTC	CASSWGTSGSSYEQYF
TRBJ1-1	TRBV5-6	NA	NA	TGTGCCAGCAGCGCGTCGGACAGGAACACTGAAGCTTTCTTT	CASSASDRNTEAFF
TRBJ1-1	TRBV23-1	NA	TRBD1	TGCGCCAGCAGTCTATGTCCGAGGACAGGCCCCCGGGAGACTTACACTGAAGCTTTCTTT	CASSLCPRTGPRETYTEAFF
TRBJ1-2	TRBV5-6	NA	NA	TGTGCCAGCAGCTTTCTGGCGGCTAACTATGGCTACACCTTC	CASSFLAANYGYTF
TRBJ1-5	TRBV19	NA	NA	TGTGCCAGTAGTATTGCGGGGGCAGGGCGACAGCCCCAGCATTTT	CASSIAGAGRQPQHF
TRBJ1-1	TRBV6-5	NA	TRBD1	TGTGCCAGCAAACAGGGGGCGCGGACTGAAGCTTTCTTT	CASKQGARTEAFF
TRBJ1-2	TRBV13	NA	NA	TGTGCCAGCAGCTTAATGGGTCCGGGGGGCTACACCTTC	CASSLMGPGGYTF
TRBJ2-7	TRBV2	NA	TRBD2	TGTGCCTCTCAGCCTAATCTAGCGGCCACCTACGAGCAGTACTTC	CASQPNLAATYEQYF
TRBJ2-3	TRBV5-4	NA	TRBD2	TGTGCCAGCAGCAGCGGGGGGGCCCAAGATACGCAGTATTTT	CASSSGGAQDTQYF
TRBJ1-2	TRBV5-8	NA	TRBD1	TGTGCCAGCAGCTTTGACAGGGCCGGCGGCTACACCTTC	CASSFDRAGGYTF
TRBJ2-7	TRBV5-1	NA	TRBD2	TGCGCCAGCAGCTTGGGCGGACTAGCGGGAGTCTCCTACGAGCAGTACTTC	CASSLGGLAGVSYEQYF
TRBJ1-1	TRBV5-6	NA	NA	TGTGCCAGCAGCCAAGGCGGGGGTCGGAACACTGAAGCTTTCTTT	CASSQGGGRNTEAFF
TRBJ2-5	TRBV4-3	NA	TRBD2	TGCGCCAGCAGCCAAAGACTAGCGGGCGAGGGGATATCGAAAGAGACCCAGTACTTC	CASSQRLAGEGISKETQYF
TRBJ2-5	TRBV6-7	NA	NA	TGTGCCAGCAGCCGCCATGATAAGGGGCGGGAGACCCAGTACTTC	CASSRHDKGRETQYF
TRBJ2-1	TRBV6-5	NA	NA	TGTGCCAGCAGTTACTCGCCATTAGCTGGAGTAGGTGAGCAGTTCTTC	CASSYSPLAGVGEQFF
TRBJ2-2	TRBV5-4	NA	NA	TGTGCCAGCAGCTCCGGACAGACCGGGGAGCTGTTTTTT	CASSSGQTGELFF
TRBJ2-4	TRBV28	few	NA	TGTGCCAGTGGACAGCTAGCCAAAAACATTCAGTACTTC	CASGQLAKNIQYF
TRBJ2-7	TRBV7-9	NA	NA	TGTGCCAGCAGCTCGGACGGGAGCTCCTACGAGCAGTACTTC	CASSSDGSSYEQYF
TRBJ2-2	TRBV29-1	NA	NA	TGCAGCGTTGGATGGCCAGGCGGGGAGCTGTTTTTT	CSVGWPGGELFF
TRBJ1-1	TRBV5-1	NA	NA	TGCGCCAGCAGCTTGGCCCGGTCGAACACTGAAGCTTTCTTT	CASSLARSNTEAFF
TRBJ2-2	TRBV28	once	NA	TGTGCCAGTTCCCAGCGGGCCCCATGGGGAGGGGAGCTGTTTTTT	CASSQRAPWGGELFF
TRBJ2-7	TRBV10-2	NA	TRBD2	TGCGCCAGCACCCTGACTAGCGGGAGCTACGAGCAGTACTTC	CASTLTSGSYEQYF
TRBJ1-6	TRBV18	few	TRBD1	TGTGCCAGCACACTTCGCTCCGGGACAGGGGGTGGTTCACCCCTCCACTTT	CASTLRSGTGGGSPLHF
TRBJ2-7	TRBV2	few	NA	TGTGCCAGCGGACTATCCGGCGGCTCCTACGAGCAGTACTTC	CASGLSGGSYEQYF
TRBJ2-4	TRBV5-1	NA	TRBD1	TGCGCCAGCAGCGAACAGGGGGTCAAAAACATTCAGTACTTC	CASSEQGVKNIQYF
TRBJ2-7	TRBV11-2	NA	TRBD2	TGTGCCAGCAGCTTAGATTTGGCTAGCGGGAGCTACGAGCAGTACTTC	CASSLDLASGSYEQYF
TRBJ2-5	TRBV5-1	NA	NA	TGCGCCAGCAGCGCGAACGTGGGCCCTGCGGAGACCCAGTACTTC	CASSANVGPAETQYF
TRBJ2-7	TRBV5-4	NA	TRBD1	TGTGCCAGCAGCTTGGTACCGGGACAGGGGGCAGGCGAGCAGTACTTC	CASSLVPGQGAGEQYF
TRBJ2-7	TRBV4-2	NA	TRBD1	TGTGCCAGCAGCCAGGAGGCAGACAGGGCCTACGAGCAGTACTTC	CASSQEADRAYEQYF
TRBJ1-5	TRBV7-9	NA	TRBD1	TGTGCCAGCAGCTTAGACACCGGACAGGGGCCTCAGCCCCAGCATTTT	CASSLDTGQGPQPQHF
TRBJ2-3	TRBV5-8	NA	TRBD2	TGTGCCAGCAGCCTTACACCGGGAGGGGCAGATACGCAGTATTTT	CASSLTPGGADTQYF
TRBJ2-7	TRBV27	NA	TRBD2	TGTGCCAGCAGTTTATCAGCGGGAGCCCCCTACGAGCAGTACTTC	CASSLSAGAPYEQYF
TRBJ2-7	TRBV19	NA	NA	TGTGCCAGTAGTATAGGAGGGCTGAGCTCCTACGAGCAGTACTTC	CASSIGGLSSYEQYF
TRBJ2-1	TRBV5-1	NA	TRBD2	TGCGCCAGCAGCTTGGGACTAGCGGGTTCCTACAATGAGCAGTTCTTC	CASSLGLAGSYNEQFF
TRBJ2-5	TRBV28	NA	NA	TGTGCCAGCAGTTTGCCTGGACAAATCCAAGAGACCCAGTACTTC	CASSLPGQIQETQYF
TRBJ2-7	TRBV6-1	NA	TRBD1	TGTGCCAGCAGTGGGGACAGTTACGAGCAGTACTTC	CASSGDSYEQYF
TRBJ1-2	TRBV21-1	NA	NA	TGTGCCGTCCATTTTTGGGACAGGAACTTCTATGGCTACACCTTC	CAVHFWDRNFYGYTF
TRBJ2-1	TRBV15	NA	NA	TGTGCCACCAGCAGAGATAGGCAGGGGAGCGATGAGCAGTTCTTC	CATSRDRQGSDEQFF
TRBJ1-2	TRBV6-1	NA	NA	TGTGCCAGCAGTTATAACTATGGCTACACCTTC	CASSYNYGYTF
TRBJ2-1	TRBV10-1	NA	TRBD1	TGCGCCAGCAGTACAGGGGGCCCCTACAATGAGCAGTTCTTC	CASSTGGPYNEQFF
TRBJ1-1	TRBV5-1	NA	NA	TGCGCCAGCAGCTTGGTACCGGGGGACACTGAAGCTTTCTTT	CASSLVPGDTEAFF
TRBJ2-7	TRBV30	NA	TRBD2	TGTGCCTGGAGCGGCCCCCGACTAGCGGGAGGGCGGGAGCAGTACTTC	CAWSGPRLAGGREQYF
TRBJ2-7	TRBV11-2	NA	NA	TGTGCCAGCAGCTTAGCTAGAGGCGTTAGCGAGCAGTACTTC	CASSLARGVSEQYF
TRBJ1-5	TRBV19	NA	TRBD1	TGTGCCAGTAGTATAGACGACAGGGGCAATCAGCCCCAGCATTTT	CASSIDDRGNQPQHF
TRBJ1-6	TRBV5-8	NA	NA	TGTGCCAGCAGCTCCACAGGTACTGATTCACCCCTCCACTTT	CASSSTGTDSPLHF
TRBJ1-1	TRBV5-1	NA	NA	TGCGCCAGCAGCTTGGAAGCGGTCGGTGAAGCTTTCTTT	CASSLEAVGEAFF
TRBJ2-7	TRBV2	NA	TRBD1	TGTGCCAGCAGTGAACCGATGGACAGGGGTTACGAGCAGTACTTC	CASSEPMDRGYEQYF
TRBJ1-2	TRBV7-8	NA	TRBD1	TGTGCCAGCAGCTTCCTACAGGGGGCTAGCCTTAACTATGGCTACACCTTC	CASSFLQGASLNYGYTF